Following are 21 T cell receptor beta chains from one sample sequenced in a study of PD-1 blockade in classical Hodgkin lymphoma. Time point defined: newly diagnosed, previously untreated cHL patient sample. Magnetic negative selection was used to purify CD4+ T cells from PBMCs that had been thawed. The data were produced by immunoSEQ multiplex PCR, yet TCRdb's version contains in-frame clones alone and is incomplete. Of about 32,000 clones in the sample, about 85% are singletons; the top ten hold about 1.2%. The sample was CD4+ T cells from blood. Receptors were obtained from a human donor with classical Hodgkin lymphoma.

The J gene is TRBJ2-1, the V gene TRBV2, with 8 bases lining up with TRBD2. CDR1 is SNHLY and CDR2 is FYNNEI in the germline V gene. The CDR3 extends over 15 amino acids. Germline trimming cut 3 bases from V and 2 bases from J; bases unmatched to any gene: 3. The CDR3 is CASSDFSGAYNEQFF. CDR3 coding DNA: TGTGCCAGCAGTGACTTTAGCGGGGCCTACAATGAGCAGTTCTTC.

The V call is TRBV9, the J call TRBJ2-1, with D possibly TRBD2 on 6 matching bases. V lost 0 bases to trimming and J lost 7 bases, with 20 bases between them. The CDR3 is 17 amino acids. Germline V gives CDR1 SGDLS, CDR2 YYNGEE. The CDR3 region is CASSVGWDSLYLNEQFF. The CDR3 bases are TGTGCCAGCAGCGTAGGTTGGGACTCCCTATATTTAAATGAGCAGTTCTTC.

The chain recombines TRBV6-5 with TRBJ2-1, with D perhaps being TRBD1 or TRBD2 (5 bases each). The germline V gene encodes CDR1 MNHEY and CDR2 SVGAGI. V lost 6 bases to trimming and J lost 9 bases, with 18 bases between them. CDR3 length: 14 residues. The CDR3 DNA follows: TGTGCCAGCAGCCCCGGGGCAACTGGAGGTGAGCAGTTCTTC. Its translation is CASSPGATGGEQFF.

The V and J genes are TRBV18 and TRBJ2-2, with 8 bases fitting TRBD1. Trimming at V came to 5 bases and at J to 6 bases, leaving 8 bases not matched to a gene. Germline assignment: CDR1 KGHSH and CDR2 LQKENI. CDR3 length equals 15 residues. CDR3 nucleotide sequence: TGTGCCAGCTCAACCGGGACAGGTTCGGCCGGGGAGCTGTTTTTT. Its translation: CASSTGTGSAGELFF.

This clone was seen once. The J gene is TRBJ2-5, the V gene TRBV5-4; D is possibly TRBD1 (5 bases). Germline CDR1 reads SGHNT; CDR2 reads YYREEE (reference sequence). The CDR3 totals 14 residues. V lost 0 bases to trimming and J lost 2 bases, with 8 bases between them. The CDR3 DNA reads TGTGCCAGCAGCTTGGAGGGGTTACAAGAGACCCAGTACTTC. Translating gives CASSLEGLQETQYF.

This rearrangement joins TRBV5-1 to TRBJ2-2; D is uncertain. The germline gives CDR1 SGHRS, CDR2 YFSETQ. With 4 bases removed from V and 8 bases from J, the gap between germline ends came to 18 bases. The CDR3 has 15 amino acids. CDR3 in DNA: TGCGCCAGCAGCGTCAAATCATACGGAGCGGGGGAGCTGTTTTTT. Its protein product is CASSVKSYGAGELFF.

The chain recombines TRBV7-2 with TRBJ2-3; D not resolved. The V end was cut by 5 bases, the J end by 7 bases, with 7 bases between. This CDR3 region has 11 residues. CDR1 is SGHTA and CDR2 is FQGNSA in the germline V gene. CDR3 DNA: TGTGCCAGCAGCCCCTCAAATACGCAGTATTTT. It yields the protein CASSPSNTQYF.

The chain combines TRBV7-8 with TRBJ2-5, with D perhaps TRBD1 (7 bases). Germline V gene sequence: CDR1 SGHVS, CDR2 FQNEAQ. The CDR3 consists of 16 residues. Deletions cut 4 bases from V and 3 bases from J, with 18 bases between. Here the CDR3 reads CASSSRDRDRKETQYF. The CDR3, as DNA: TGTGCCAGCAGCTCGCGGGATCGGGACAGAAAAGAGACCCAGTACTTC.

The chain recombines TRBV27 with TRBJ1-1; 8 nucleotides match TRBD1. V was pared by 5 bases and J by 3 bases, with 8 bases of the junction left unmatched. This CDR3 has 15 amino acids. Looked up from germline, CDR1 is MNHEY and CDR2 is SMNVEV (reference sequence). In nucleotides, the CDR3 is TGTGCCAGCAGTGGATCCGCAGGGGGCCACACTGAAGCTTTCTTT. It yields the protein CASSGSAGGHTEAFF.

The chain recombines TRBV29-1 with TRBJ1-1, with D hard to call. Looked up from germline, CDR1 is SQVTM and CDR2 is ANQGSEA. The CDR3 is 13 residues long. Deletions cut 2 bases from V and 6 bases from J, with 13 bases between. As DNA, the CDR3 is TGCAGCGTTGAATGGAAGCGGGGTGCTGAAGCTTTCTTT. Translating it yields CSVEWKRGAEAFF.

V and J are TRBV5-1 and TRBJ1-1; possible D gene TRBD1, 6 bases. The CDR3 totals 13 residues. Trimming cost V 0 bases and J 11 bases, with 14 bases left between them. The V gene's germline CDR1 is SGHRS and CDR2 YFSETQ. This CDR3 reads CASSLGGGWNAFF. CDR3 nucleotides: TGCGCCAGCAGCTTGGGAGGGGGTTGGAACGCTTTCTTT.

This clone showed up just once. The chain joins TRBV14 to TRBJ2-3; D uncertain. The CDR3 spans 14 residues. The germline V and J ends were trimmed by 2 bases and 0 bases, with 6 bases remaining between them. Germline V lookup: CDR1 SGHDN, CDR2 FVKESK. The CDR3 reads CASSQIGSTDTQYF. CDR3 DNA: TGTGCCAGCAGCCAAATCGGGAGCACAGATACGCAGTATTTT.

The V and J genes are TRBV7-9 and TRBJ2-1; no definite D call. Looked up from germline, CDR1 is SEHNR and CDR2 is FQNEAQ (reference sequence). The CDR3 length is 15 residues. V lost 5 bases, J lost 0 bases, and 11 bases lay in between. The CDR3 bases are TGTGCCAGCAGCCGCCTGTCGGCCTCCTACAATGAGCAGTTCTTC. This translates into CASSRLSASYNEQFF.

The CDR3 coding sequence is TGCGCCAGCAGCTTACCTCTTCAACCCCAGGGAGCCGCGGCTAACACCATATATTTT. It encodes CASSLPLQPQGAAANTIYF. The chain couples TRBV5-1 to TRBJ1-3, with D perhaps TRBD1 (5 bases). Trimming took 2 bases from V and 7 from J, leaving 28 bases between them. The germline CDR1 and CDR2 sequences are SGHRS and YFSETQ. The CDR3 spans 19 residues.

To note about this clone: The sample holds other DNA sequences that translate to the same CDR3. The genes are TRBV30 and TRBJ1-5; the D is unclear. The germline V and J ends were trimmed by 2 bases and 4 bases, with 12 bases remaining between them. The CDR3 has 14 residues. CDR1 is GTSNPN and CDR2 is SVGIG in the germline V gene (reference sequence). The CDR3 DNA sequence: TGTGCCTGGAGTCTATCAGGATTAAATCAGCCCCAGCATTTT. It specifies CAWSLSGLNQPQHF.

CDR3 sequence reads: CASSLGDRRNTIYF. Written as DNA, the CDR3 is TGTGCCAGCAGCTTGGGGGACAGAAGAAACACCATATATTTT. V gene TRBV5-8 combines with J gene TRBJ1-3, with TRBD1 matching 7 bases. Germline V gene lookup returns CDR1 SGHTS and CDR2 YDEGEE. With 0 bases clipped from V and 5 bases from J, the junction kept 2 bases outside the gene matches. The CDR3 contains 14 residues. Full variable domain (rest looked up from reference TRBV5-8 and TRBJ1-3): EAGVTQSPTHLIKTRGQQATLRCSPISGHTSVYWYQQALGLGLQFLLWYDEGEERNRGNFPPRFSGRQFPNYSSELNVNALELEDSALYLCASSLGDRRNTIYFGEGSWLTVV.

V usage is TRBV4-2 and J usage is TRBJ2-1; D unclear. V gave up 0 bases and J gave up 8 bases, with 8 bases separating them. Looked up from germline, CDR1 is LGHNA and CDR2 is YNFKEQ. The CDR3 extends over 13 amino acids. CDR3 sequence: CASSQDADDEQFF. The CDR3 coding sequence is TGTGCCAGCAGCCAAGATGCTGACGATGAGCAGTTCTTC.

J is TRBJ1-5 and V is TRBV21-1; the D call of TRBD1 is as the table states it, not checked on the DNA. TRBV21-1 is given as a pseudogene. This CDR3 region has 19 residues. CDR3: CASSKLVFRQGYSNQPQHF. The CDR3 region has the DNA TGTGCCAGCAGCAAACTCGTCTTTCGTCAGGGTTATAGCAATCAGCCCCAGCATTTT.

There are a few counts of this clone. V is TRBV29-1 and J is TRBJ1-5, with TRBD1 identical over 7 bases. The J segment lost 6 bases and the V segment lost 7 bases, leaving 12 bases of the junction unmatched. There are 14 residues in the CDR3. The germline V gene encodes CDR1 SQVTM and CDR2 ANQGSEA. CDR3 DNA: TGCAGCGCCGCCGGGGACAGTCCACGTCAGCCCCAGCATTTT. Translation: CSAAGDSPRQPQHF.

This chain connects TRBV5-1 to TRBJ2-1, with 10 bases identical to TRBD2. The germline V gene encodes CDR1 SGHRS and CDR2 YFSETQ. After removal of 4 bases from V and 10 bases from J, the junction contained 11 bases not matched to a gene. The CDR3 spans 15 residues. The CDR3 region has the DNA TGCGCCAGCAGCCGGACTAGCGGAGGGCCCAAGGAGCAGTTCTTC. This encodes CASSRTSGGPKEQFF.

The chain carries TRBV7-2 and TRBJ2-3, with D possibly TRBD1 on 5 matching bases. Germline values: CDR1 SGHTA, CDR2 FQGNSA. The ends were cut back, 3 bases at V and 4 bases at J, with 23 bases in the middle. The CDR3 covers 18 residues. CDR3 DNA sequence: TGTGCCAGCAGCTTTTTAGTGGAAAGGGGTCGGTTATCAGATACGCAGTATTTT. As protein: CASSFLVERGRLSDTQYF.